The rows below give T cell receptor beta chains drawn from one sample of a study of blood T cell repertoires in COVID-19. Profiling relied on immunoSEQ multiplex PCR, and the TCRdb table lists in-frame clones only, not all of them. The data contain about 53,000 clones, approximately 92% of them singletons. The sequenced sample consisted of peripheral blood. The receptor source for this set is a man between 60 and 75 years old with active COVID-19. CDR3s include the opening cysteine and the closing phenylalanine or tryptophan. Each record gives: clone size, J gene, V gene, CDR3 length, D gene, CDR3 DNA, CDR3 protein. D genes are given only for firm matches. Clone size is shown for a subset of rows, as once, few, many or a class of expanded clone.

>.|TRBJ2-1|TRBV5-4|15|.
TGTGCCAGCAGCTTGCGGCGCGGTTCCTACAATGAGCAGTTCTTC
CASSLRRGSYNEQFF
>once|TRBJ2-3|TRBV27|17|TRBD2
TGTGCCAGCAGTTTTAAGACTAGCGGGAGTGGGACAGATACGCAGTATTTT
CASSFKTSGSGTDTQYF
>.|TRBJ2-3|TRBV7-2|16|TRBD2
TGTGCCAGCAGCGGGGATTTGGGCGGGGGGACAGATACGCAGTATTTT
CASSGDLGGGTDTQYF
>.|TRBJ2-1|TRBV9|13|TRBD1
TGTGCCAGCAGCGTAGCAGGGGGCAATGAGCAGTTCTTC
CASSVAGGNEQFF
>.|TRBJ2-4|TRBV7-9|15|.
TGTGCCAGCAGCTTCCTATCGAGAGGGTTTAACATTCAGTACTTC
CASSFLSRGFNIQYF
>.|TRBJ1-1|TRBV7-2|15|.
TGTGCCAGCAGCTTAGCAAGGGGGGGGAACACTGAAGCTTTCTTT
CASSLARGGNTEAFF
>.|TRBJ2-7|TRBV9|15|TRBD2
TGTGCCAGCAGCGTCGGACTAGCCGCCGCCTACGAGCAGTACTTC
CASSVGLAAAYEQYF
>.|TRBJ2-7|TRBV11-2|13|.
TGTGCCAGCAGCCCCGGGAGCACCTACGAGCAGTACTTC
CASSPGSTYEQYF
>once|TRBJ2-7|TRBV7-2|18|TRBD2
TGTGCCAGCAGCTTAAAACGGGGGGGACCAGGGATTTCCTACGAGCAGTACTTC
CASSLKRGGPGISYEQYF
>.|TRBJ1-3|TRBV7-9|18|.
TGTGCCAGCAGCTTAGTCGGCGGTGCGGGTATTCGTGGAAACACCATATATTTT
CASSLVGGAGIRGNTIYF
>.|TRBJ2-5|TRBV7-2|14|.
TGTGCCAGCAGCTTAGAATGGAGCGAAGAGACCCAGTACTTC
CASSLEWSEETQYF
>.|TRBJ1-5|TRBV19|15|TRBD1
TGTGCCAGTAGTATAGGACAGGGTGGGTTTCAGCCCCAGCATTTT
CASSIGQGGFQPQHF
>.|TRBJ1-6|TRBV6-6|14|.
TGTGCCAGCAGAGACCGGGTCGAAATTTCACCCCTCCACTTT
CASRDRVEISPLHF
>once|TRBJ2-3|TRBV19|15|.
TGTGCCAGTAGTCGTCGGAGCTCTTACACAGATACGCAGTATTTT
CASSRRSSYTDTQYF
>.|TRBJ2-2|TRBV7-8|13|.
TGTGCCAGCAGTCAATGGGAGTTCGGGGAGCTGTTTTTT
CASSQWEFGELFF
>.|TRBJ2-3|TRBV28|16|TRBD2
TGTGCCAGCAGTCAGGGACTAGCGGGATACACAGATACGCAGTATTTT
CASSQGLAGYTDTQYF
>.|TRBJ2-7|TRBV6-6|15|TRBD2
TGTGCCAGCAGCCCGGGGGGGACGGCATCCTACGAGCAGTACTTC
CASSPGGTASYEQYF
>.|TRBJ2-7|TRBV28|16|TRBD2
TGTGCCAGCAGTATCGGGACTAGCGGGAAGCTTTACGAGCAGTACTTC
CASSIGTSGKLYEQYF
>.|TRBJ2-1|TRBV27|15|.
TGTGCCAGGAGAGTGGGGCGGGAATCCTACAATGAGCAGTTCTTC
CARRVGRESYNEQFF
>.|TRBJ2-1|TRBV5-1|15|TRBD2
TGCGCCAGCAGTAGGGGACTAGCGGGTTACAATGAGCAGTTCTTC
CASSRGLAGYNEQFF
>.|TRBJ1-1|TRBV9|14|.
TGTGCCAGCAGCGCCCAGGGGACGAACACTGAAGCTTTCTTT
CASSAQGTNTEAFF
>.|TRBJ2-1|TRBV7-2|13|.
TGTGCCAGCACCGGTTACTCCTACAATGAGCAGTTCTTC
CASTGYSYNEQFF